This T cell receptor (beta chain) is from a study of T cell responses to AZD1222 COVID-19 vaccine. At the level of the study: Pooling covered second doses at about 4 or about 12 weeks. Findings and caveats of the study: CD4 TCRs covered the whole spike, strongest at regions 160-218 and 743-854. Seropositivity was recorded at baseline in only 6 or 7 AZD1222 recipients.

TCRdb's table, derived via immunoSEQ multiplex PCR, lists solely in-frame clones and lacks some. This table has approximately 110,000 clones, roughly 90% appearing once. Trimming cost V 5 bases and J 8 bases; bases outside gene matches: 7. The CDR3 runs to 13 residues. Germline lookup yields CDR1 LNHNV and CDR2 YYDKDF (reference sequence). Of note for this clone: Its antigen remains unidentified.

This TCR came from an adult in good health. The source material was peripheral blood, sampled on day 0 of AZD1222 vaccination. The V call is TRBV15, the J call TRBJ1-2; 8 bases are shared with TRBD1. The CDR3 region is CATSPTGERGYTF. In DNA form, the CDR3 reads TGTGCCACCAGCCCGACAGGGGAAAGAGGCTACACCTTC.